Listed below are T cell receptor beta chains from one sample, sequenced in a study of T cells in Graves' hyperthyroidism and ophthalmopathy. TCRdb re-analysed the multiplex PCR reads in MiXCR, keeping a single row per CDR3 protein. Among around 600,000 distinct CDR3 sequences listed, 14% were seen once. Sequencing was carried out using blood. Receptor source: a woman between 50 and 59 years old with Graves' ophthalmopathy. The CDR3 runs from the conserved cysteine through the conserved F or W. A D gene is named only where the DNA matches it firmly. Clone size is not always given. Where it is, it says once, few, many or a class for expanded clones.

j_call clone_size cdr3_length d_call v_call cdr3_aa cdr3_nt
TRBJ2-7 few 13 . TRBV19 CASRRAGSYEQYF TGTGCCAGCCGGAGGGCCGGATCCTACGAGCAGTACTTC
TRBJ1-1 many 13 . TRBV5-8 CASSYRDRTEAFF TGTGCCAGCAGCTACAGGGATCGGACTGAAGCTTTCTTT
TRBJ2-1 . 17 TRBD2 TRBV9 CASSVATGGNKNNEQFF TGTGCCAGCAGCGTAGCTACGGGGGGGAACAAGAACAATGAGCAGTTCTTC
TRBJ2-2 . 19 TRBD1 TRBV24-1 CATSDLLLPRQGLTGELFF TGTGCCACCAGTGATTTGCTTCTGCCGAGACAGGGTCTTACCGGGGAGCTGTTTTTT
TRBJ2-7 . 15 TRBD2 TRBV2 CASRPGLAVNYEQYF TGTGCCAGCAGGCCGGGACTAGCGGTTAACTACGAGCAGTACTTC
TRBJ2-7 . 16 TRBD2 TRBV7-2 CASSSHPSSGSYEQYF TGTGCCAGCAGCTCACACCCCTCTAGCGGGAGCTACGAGCAGTACTTC
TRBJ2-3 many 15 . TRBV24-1 CATSDGPQSTDTQYF TGTGCCACCAGTGACGGACCCCAAAGCACAGATACGCAGTATTTT
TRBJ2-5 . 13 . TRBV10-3 CAIREDYQETQYF TGTGCCATCAGAGAGGACTACCAAGAGACCCAGTACTTC
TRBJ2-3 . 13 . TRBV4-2 CVSSQDFRGTQYF TGTGTCAGCAGCCAAGATTTCCGGGGTACGCAGTATTTT
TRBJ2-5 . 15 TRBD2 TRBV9 CASSVFASGIETQYF TGTGCCAGCAGCGTATTCGCTAGCGGAATAGAGACCCAGTACTTC
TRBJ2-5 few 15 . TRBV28 CASSRGGEGEETQYF TGTGCCAGCAGCCGAGGGGGGGAAGGGGAAGAGACCCAGTACTTC
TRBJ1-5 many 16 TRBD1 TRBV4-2 CASSQDRGHSNQPQHF TGTGCCAGCAGCCAGGACAGGGGGCATAGCAATCAGCCCCAGCATTTT
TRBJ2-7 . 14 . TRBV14 CASSQGGPHNEQYF TGTGCCAGCAGCCAGGGGGGACCTCACAACGAGCAGTACTTC
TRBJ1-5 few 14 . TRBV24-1 CAASDEGFAQPQHF TGTGCCGCCAGTGATGAGGGATTTGCTCAGCCCCAGCATTTT
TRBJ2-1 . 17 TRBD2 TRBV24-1 CATSDRATSGPYNEQFF TGTGCCACCAGTGACCGTGCCACTAGCGGTCCTTACAATGAGCAGTTCTTC
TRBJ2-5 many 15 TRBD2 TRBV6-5 CASSYSLGGRETQYF TGTGCCAGCAGTTACTCTTTGGGAGGGAGAGAGACCCAGTACTTC
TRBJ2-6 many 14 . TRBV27 CASSFLSGANVLTF TGTGCCAGCAGTTTTTTATCTGGGGCCAACGTCCTGACTTTC
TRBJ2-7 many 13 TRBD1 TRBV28 CASTGQALYEQYF TGTGCCAGCACTGGACAGGCTTTATACGAGCAGTACTTC
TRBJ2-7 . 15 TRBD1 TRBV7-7 CASSLSQGTGFEQYF TGTGCTAGCAGCTTATCCCAGGGGACAGGGTTCGAGCAGTACTTC
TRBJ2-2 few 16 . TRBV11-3 CASSVWGQGWTGELFF TGTGCCAGCAGCGTTTGGGGCCAGGGGTGGACCGGGGAGCTGTTTTTT
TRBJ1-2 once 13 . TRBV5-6 CTSSLVVGDGYTF TGTACCAGCAGCTTGGTTGTTGGGGATGGCTACACCTTC
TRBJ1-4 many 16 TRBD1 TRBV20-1 CSASPLDAGGYEKLFF TGCAGTGCTAGTCCCCTCGACGCAGGGGGCTACGAAAAACTGTTTTTT
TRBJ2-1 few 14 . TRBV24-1 CATSERKTYNEQFF TGTGCCACCAGTGAGAGGAAAACTTACAATGAGCAGTTCTTC
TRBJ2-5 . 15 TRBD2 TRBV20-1 CSAPRLAGGQETQYF TGCAGTGCGCCGAGACTAGCGGGAGGGCAAGAGACCCAGTACTTC
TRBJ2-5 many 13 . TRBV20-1 CSASGIAMETQYF TGCAGTGCTAGCGGGATCGCGATGGAGACCCAGTACTTC
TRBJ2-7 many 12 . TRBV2 CASHTGGYEQYF TGTGCCAGTCATACAGGAGGCTACGAGCAGTACTTC